These 32 T cell receptor beta chains share one sample of origin, sequenced in a study of blood T cell repertoires in COVID-19. TCRdb's table, derived via immunoSEQ multiplex PCR, lists solely in-frame clones and lacks some. The sample has nearly 110,000 clones, 70% to 90% seen once; the top ten hold under 7%. Sequences were obtained from peripheral blood. These receptors were taken from a middle-aged man with active or convalescent COVID-19.

The chain employs TRBV19 and TRBJ1-5, with D possibly TRBD1 on 6 matching bases. Trimming took 0 bases from V and 4 from J, leaving 7 bases between them. The germline gives CDR1 LNHDA, CDR2 SQIVND (reference sequence). The CDR3 is made up of 14 amino acids. In nucleotides, the CDR3 is TGTGCCAGTAGTATAGACGACAGGAATCAGCCCCAGCATTTT. Its protein product is CASSIDDRNQPQHF.

The rearrangement joins TRBV28 to TRBJ1-6; 7 positions match TRBD1. V lost 5 bases, J lost 0 bases, and 4 bases stayed unmatched. Germline CDR1 MDHEN, CDR2 SYDVKM. The CDR3 extends over 16 amino acids. CDR3 sequence reads: CASSERQGSYNSPLHF. For the CDR3, the DNA is TGTGCCAGCAGTGAGCGACAGGGCTCCTATAATTCACCCCTCCACTTT. The full variable domain, with the rest looked up from reference TRBV28 and TRBJ1-6, is DVKVTQSSRYLVKRTGEKVFLECVQDMDHENMFWYRQDPGLGLRLIYFSYDVKMKEKGDIPEGYSVSREKKERFSLILESASTNQTSMYLCASSERQGSYNSPLHFGNGTRLTVT.

The CDR3 nucleotides read TGTGCCAGCAGTCCGACGGGGGGGAGGCAGCCCCAGCATTTT. This encodes CASSPTGGRQPQHF. The V gene is TRBV27, the J gene TRBJ1-5; D might be TRBD1 (5 bases). This CDR3 is built from 14 residues. Germline V gene lookup returns CDR1 MNHEY and CDR2 SMNVEV (reference sequence). V was shortened by 5 bases and J by 7 bases, with 15 bases between the two germline ends.

In this sample, this clone is medium-sized (0.01 to 0.1%). This chain joins TRBV9 and TRBJ2-7, with 9 bases lining up with TRBD2. The CDR3 covers 16 residues. J was trimmed by 5 bases and V by 2 bases; bases with no gene match: 11. Germline CDR1 is SGDLS and CDR2 is YYNGEE. CDR3 amino acids: CASSVSGRAPRDEQYF. CDR3 nucleotides: TGTGCCAGCAGCGTTAGCGGGAGAGCCCCAAGGGACGAGCAGTACTTC.

The rearrangement joins TRBV6-6 to TRBJ2-1; 8 bases agree with TRBD1. The CDR3 loop spans 15 amino acids. V dropped 2 bases and J dropped 9; count of bases not matched to a gene: 9. Germline lookup yields CDR1 MNHNY and CDR2 SVGAGI (reference sequence). Written as DNA, the CDR3 is TGTGCCAGCAGTTACCCGGCCCAGGGGGCCGGTGAGCAGTTCTTC. Translated: CASSYPAQGAGEQFF.

J is TRBJ2-3 and V is TRBV4-2; the D is unclear. The CDR3 covers 13 residues. Trimming stripped 0 bases from V and 4 bases from J, with 5 bases between. CDR1 is LGHNA and CDR2 is YNFKEQ in the germline V gene. Written as DNA, the CDR3 is TGTGCCAGCAGCCAAGATCCGGCAGATACGCAGTATTTT. This sequence encodes CASSQDPADTQYF.

The V gene is TRBV7-6, the J gene TRBJ2-3; 7 positions match TRBD2. Per the germline V gene, CDR1 is SGHVS and CDR2 is FNYEAQ. The CDR3 sequence is 17 residues long. Trimming took 2 bases from V and 1 from J; bases not matched to a gene: 9. The CDR3 nucleotides read TGTGCCAGCAGCTTAATGCGGGAGCATTTGGGCACAGATACGCAGTATTTT. Encoded protein: CASSLMREHLGTDTQYF.

The chain uses TRBV28 and TRBJ2-1; TRBD2 aligns across 9 bases. Germline V CDR1 and CDR2: MDHEN, SYDVKM. This CDR3 has 18 residues. Germline trimming cut 3 bases from V and 7 bases from J; bases unmatched to any gene: 16. The CDR3: CASSFRREGNSGLNEQFF. CDR3 DNA sequence: TGTGCCAGCAGTTTTAGGCGGGAGGGCAATTCAGGGTTGAATGAGCAGTTCTTC.

V is TRBV2 and J is TRBJ2-7, with D perhaps matching TRBD2 (5 bases). CDR1 is SNHLY and CDR2 is FYNNEI in the germline V gene. The length of the CDR3 is 13 residues. V lost 10 bases, J lost 6 bases, and 19 bases lay in between. The CDR3 spells CAIQRLGLREQYF. CDR3 DNA sequence: TGTGCCATACAACGTCTAGGACTTCGCGAGCAGTACTTC.

The chain combines TRBV5-8 with TRBJ1-1, with D perhaps matching TRBD1 (6 bases). Trimming shortened V by 6 bases and J by 0 bases, and 12 bases separated the two germline ends. Germline lookup yields CDR1 SGHTS and CDR2 YDEGEE. There are 14 residues in the CDR3. Written as DNA, the CDR3 is TGTGCCAGCAACCAGGGGAGAATGAACACTGAAGCTTTCTTT. Translation: CASNQGRMNTEAFF.

The chain has TRBV30 and TRBJ1-5; 7 positions match TRBD1. The CDR3 is 13 amino acids. J gave up 7 bases and V 2 bases, and 5 bases lay outside the gene matches. CDR1 is GTSNPN, CDR2 SVGIG, per germline (reference sequence). The CDR3 loop reads CAWSTGADQPQHF. CDR3 in DNA: TGTGCCTGGAGTACAGGGGCCGACCAGCCCCAGCATTTT.

This clone was observed once. V gene TRBV6-2 or TRBV6-3 combines with J gene TRBJ2-1; 15 bases fit TRBD2. Germline lookup yields CDR1 MNHEY and CDR2 SVGEGT. This CDR3 has 20 residues. V was pared by 5 bases and J by 1 base, with 12 bases of the junction left unmatched. This chain's CDR3 is CASSQMPGLAGGWSYNEQFF. The CDR3 DNA reads TGTGCCAGCAGTCAAATGCCGGGACTAGCGGGGGGTTGGTCCTACAATGAGCAGTTCTTC.

The rearrangement uses TRBV2 and TRBJ1-2; D remains unclear. Germline loops: CDR1 SNHLY, CDR2 FYNNEI. This CDR3 comprises 12 residues. V was clipped by 4 bases and J by 3 bases, with 6 bases between them. CDR3 residues: CASSALDYGYTF. The CDR3 DNA reads TGTGCCAGCAGTGCTTTAGACTATGGCTACACCTTC. The full variable domain, rest sourced from reference TRBV2 and TRBJ1-2, is EPEVTQTPSHQVTQMGQEVILRCVPISNHLYFYWYRQILGQKVEFLVSFYNNEISEKSEIFDDQFSVERPDGSNFTLKIRSTKLEDSAMYFCASSALDYGYTFGSGTRLTVV.

The J gene is TRBJ1-6, the V gene TRBV30; 11 bases fit TRBD1. Looked up from germline, CDR1 is GTSNPN and CDR2 is SVGIG (reference sequence). The length of the CDR3 is 13 residues. The V segment lost 5 bases and the J segment 10 bases; nucleotides outside the gene matches: 4. The CDR3 DNA reads TGTGCCTGGGTAGGGACAGGGGGATCACCCCTCCACTTT. Protein product: CAWVGTGGSPLHF.

J is TRBJ2-3 and V is TRBV28; no clear D gene. CDR3 length: 13 amino acids. The germline V gene encodes CDR1 MDHEN and CDR2 SYDVKM. V was pared by 6 bases and J by 4 bases, with 11 bases between. CDR3 residues: CASSTVSPDTQYF. The CDR3, as DNA: TGTGCCAGCAGCACAGTCTCGCCAGATACGCAGTATTTT.

The rearrangement uses TRBV5-4 and TRBJ2-3, with 7 bases matching TRBD2. V trimming: 3 bases; J trimming: 2 bases; junction bases outside the gene matches: 9. The CDR3 covers 16 residues. The germline V gene encodes CDR1 SGHNT and CDR2 YYREEE (reference sequence). CDR3 bases: TGTGCCAGCAGCTGGGGGGGACTTGGGGACACAGATACGCAGTATTTT. Its translation: CASSWGGLGDTDTQYF.

This chain joins TRBV7-9 and TRBJ1-1; unclear D gene. The germline CDR1 and CDR2 sequences are SEHNR and FQNEAQ (reference sequence). The CDR3 is 14 residues long. Deletions cut 2 bases from V and 1 base from J, with 8 bases between. The CDR3 DNA sequence: TGTGCCAGCAGCTTAATGGCAGGGAACACTGAAGCTTTCTTT. This gives the protein CASSLMAGNTEAFF.

The V gene is TRBV6-5, the J gene TRBJ1-5; a possible D gene is TRBD1 (5 bases). V was pared by 5 bases and J by 7 bases, with 12 bases between. Germline V CDR1 and CDR2: MNHEY, SVGAGI. The CDR3 has 13 residues. This CDR3 is CASSTQGGQPQHF. The CDR3 DNA reads TGTGCCAGCAGTACTCAGGGAGGCCAGCCCCAGCATTTT.

The rearrangement uses TRBV5-1 and TRBJ2-5; 12 bases are shared with TRBD2. The germline V gene encodes CDR1 SGHRS and CDR2 YFSETQ. V shed 4 bases, J shed 1 base, and the junction held 8 bases outside the gene matches. The CDR3 has 17 residues. CDR3 amino acids: CASSPGLAGLFQETQYF. As DNA, the CDR3 is TGCGCCAGCAGCCCCGGACTAGCGGGGCTATTCCAAGAGACCCAGTACTTC.

V gene TRBV15 combines with J gene TRBJ1-2, with 10 positions matching TRBD1. The J segment lost 3 bases and the V segment lost 6 bases, leaving 4 bases of the junction unmatched. The CDR3 runs 14 residues. Germline V CDR1 and CDR2: LNHNV, YYDKDF (reference sequence). This CDR3 is CATRTGGIHYGYTF. DNA of the CDR3: TGTGCCACCAGGACAGGGGGCATTCACTATGGCTACACCTTC. Complete variable domain (other parts from reference TRBV15 and TRBJ1-2): DAMVIQNPRYQVTQFGKPVTLSCSQTLNHNVMYWYQQKSSQAPKLLFHYYDKDFNNEADTPDNFQSRRPNTSFCFLDIRSPGLGDTAMYLCATRTGGIHYGYTFGSGTRLTVV.

This chain joins TRBV6-6 and TRBJ1-2; D is unclear. CDR1 MNHNY and CDR2 SVGAGI come from the germline V gene (reference sequence). V lost 0 bases to trimming and J lost 5 bases, with 4 bases between them. The CDR3 has 12 residues. The CDR3 is CASSYSQYGYTF. The CDR3 DNA reads as TGTGCCAGCAGTTACTCCCAATATGGCTACACCTTC.

The chain employs TRBV29-1 and TRBJ1-3; 9 bases align to TRBD1. This CDR3 is 13 amino acids long. After removal of 7 bases from V and 3 bases from J, the junction contained 4 bases not matched to a gene. The V gene's germline CDR1 is SQVTM and CDR2 ANQGSEA. CDR3 sequence (DNA): TGCAGCGCCCGGACAGGGGATGGAAACACCATATATTTT. Translation gives CSARTGDGNTIYF.

V gene TRBV27 combines with J gene TRBJ2-5, with D perhaps matching TRBD1 (6 bases). The germline gives CDR1 MNHEY, CDR2 SMNVEV (reference sequence). CDR3 size: 15 residues. Trimming took 0 bases from V and 5 from J, leaving 13 bases between them. The CDR3 nucleotides read TGTGCCAGCAGTTTATCCCCTGCGACAGGCGAGACCCAGTACTTC. This translates into CASSLSPATGETQYF.

The chain has TRBV7-8 and TRBJ2-5; 11 bases map to TRBD2. Looked up from germline, CDR1 is SGHVS and CDR2 is FQNEAQ. V lost 6 bases to trimming and J lost 5 bases; unmatched junction nucleotides: 5. The CDR3 is 14 residues long. As DNA, the CDR3 is TGTGCCAGCAGACTAGCGGGAGCCTACGAGACCCAGTACTTC. Protein product: CASRLAGAYETQYF.

This chain joins TRBV21-1 and TRBJ2-7; the D call in the table, TRBD2, was not verified against the DNA. TRBV21-1 counts as a pseudogene. This CDR3 spans 17 amino acids. This CDR3 reads CASSKESLAGVGYEQYF. The CDR3 bases are TGTGCCAGCAGCAAAGAGTCACTAGCGGGAGTAGGATACGAGCAGTACTTC.

CDR3 sequence: CASSTSGGGTYEQYF. The DNA for the CDR3 is TGTGCCAGCAGTACTAGCGGGGGGGGAACCTACGAGCAGTACTTC. The J gene is TRBJ2-7, the V gene TRBV7-2; 13 bases agree with TRBD2. The germline V gene encodes CDR1 SGHTA and CDR2 FQGNSA. Losses at the gene ends were 6 bases for V and 2 bases for J; bases not matched to a gene: 4. The CDR3 contains 15 residues.

The rearrangement uses TRBV7-2 and TRBJ2-7, with 8 bases that match TRBD2. This CDR3 has 15 amino acids. J was trimmed by 7 bases and V by 0 bases; bases with no gene match: 8. Germline V gives CDR1 SGHTA, CDR2 FQGNSA. DNA of the CDR3: TGTGCCAGCAGCTTAGCGCTAGCGGGCCACGGGGAGCAGTACTTC. The encoded protein is CASSLALAGHGEQYF.

In this sample, this clone turned up once. V and J are TRBV11-3 and TRBJ2-2; D uncertain. Between the trimmed V and J ends, which lost 1 base and 7 bases, there was a span of 7 bases. CDR3 size: 13 residues. The germline V gene encodes CDR1 SGHNT and CDR2 YENEEA. The CDR3 loop reads CASSLATRGELFF. The CDR3 DNA is TGTGCCAGCAGCTTAGCGACTCGCGGGGAGCTGTTTTTT.

This chain uses TRBV11-3 with TRBJ2-1, with D possibly being TRBD2 (5 bases). Between the trimmed V and J ends, which lost 5 bases and 8 bases, there was a span of 22 bases. CDR1 is SGHNT, CDR2 YENEEA, per germline. This CDR3 contains 16 residues. The CDR3 nucleotides are TGTGCCAGCAGCGGGAGAGCCGGGCCTAACGGCGATGAGCAGTTCTTC. This codes for CASSGRAGPNGDEQFF. Full variable domain (outside the CDR3, taken from reference TRBV11-3 and TRBJ2-1): EAGVVQSPRYKIIEKKQPVAFWCNPISGHNTLYWYLQNLGQGPELLIRYENEEAVDDSQLPKDRFSAERLKGVDSTLKIQPAELGDSAVYLCASSGRAGPNGDEQFFGPGTRLTVL.

The chain employs TRBV28 and TRBJ1-6; D unresolved. The CDR3 runs 16 residues. Trimming stripped 4 bases from V and 0 bases from J, with 10 bases between. From germline, CDR1 is MDHEN and CDR2 SYDVKM. The CDR3 is CASSWTGSSYNSPLHF. The CDR3 DNA follows: TGTGCCAGCAGTTGGACTGGGAGCTCCTATAATTCACCCCTCCACTTT.

The V gene is TRBV6-5, the J gene TRBJ2-7, with 12 bases matching TRBD2. Per the germline V gene, CDR1 is MNHEY and CDR2 is SVGAGI. The CDR3 runs to 14 residues. V gave up 9 bases and J gave up 6 bases; unmatched junction bases: 9. The CDR3 loop is CASRLAGEVSEQYF. CDR3 nucleotides: TGTGCCAGTAGACTAGCGGGAGAGGTTAGCGAGCAGTACTTC.

The CDR3 loop reads CASSLFGGSTTDTQYF. CDR3 DNA sequence: TGTGCCAGCAGCTTATTCGGGGGATCCACAACAGATACGCAGTATTTT. V usage is TRBV7-2 and J usage is TRBJ2-3; tentatively, D is TRBD2 (6 bases). The CDR3 covers 16 residues. Trimming removed 2 bases at V and 3 bases at J, with 15 bases between. Germline V gives CDR1 SGHTA, CDR2 FQGNSA.